One sample yielded the 20 T cell receptor beta chains listed below, sequenced in a study of OX40 agonist ivuxolimab in advanced cancers. TCRdb's table, derived via immunoSEQ multiplex PCR, lists solely in-frame clones and lacks some. Seen here are fewer than 70,000 clones, around 86% observed once, and the top ten hold under 4.5%. The source material was CD4+ or CD8+ T cells sorted from blood, sampled in a trial of the OX40 agonist ivuxolimab. Receptors originate from an adult with an advanced solid tumor such as melanoma, head and neck, liver or kidney cancer.

The chain uses TRBV6-5 and TRBJ2-7, with 7 bases matching TRBD1. Germline V CDR1 and CDR2: MNHEY, SVGAGI. The CDR3 extends over 13 amino acids. Trimming at V came to 6 bases and at J to 4 bases, leaving 6 bases not matched to a gene. For the CDR3, the DNA is TGTGCCAGCAGGCTGGGACAGAGATACGAGCAGTACTTC. Translating gives CASRLGQRYEQYF.

The chain combines TRBV9 with TRBJ2-2; 9 nucleotides agree with TRBD1. The CDR3 runs 14 residues. Germline CDR1 is SGDLS and CDR2 is YYNGEE. V gave up 4 bases and J gave up 6 bases; unmatched junction bases: 4. This chain's CDR3 is CASSSQGAPGELFF. Here the CDR3 DNA reads TGTGCCAGCAGCTCACAGGGGGCGCCCGGGGAGCTGTTTTTT.

V gene TRBV4-2 combines with J gene TRBJ2-7, with unresolved D. The CDR3 spans 14 residues. Germline V CDR1 and CDR2: LGHNA, YNFKEQ. V lost 1 base and J lost 4, with 11 bases in between. DNA of the CDR3: TGTGCCAGCAGCCAAGGGGTCGGAGCGTACGAGCAGTACTTC. This encodes CASSQGVGAYEQYF.

The rearrangement uses TRBV5-1 and TRBJ2-4, with 8 bases fitting TRBD1. Trimming cost V 4 bases and J 5 bases; bases outside gene matches: 8. The CDR3 sequence is 15 residues long. Germline V lookup: CDR1 SGHRS, CDR2 YFSETQ. The CDR3 DNA reads TGCGCCAGCAGCCTGGCTGGACAGGGACAAAACATTCAGTACTTC. Its translation: CASSLAGQGQNIQYF.

V is TRBV2 and J is TRBJ1-5; D unclear. The CDR3 totals 13 residues. With 6 bases removed from V and 2 bases from J, the gap between germline ends came to 8 bases. Germline V CDR1 and CDR2: SNHLY, FYNNEI. In DNA form, the CDR3 reads TGTGCCAGCAGGGTCCTCCGCAATCAGCCCCAGCATTTT. Translated: CASRVLRNQPQHF. The full variable domain, its missing parts supplied by reference TRBV2 and TRBJ1-5, is EPEVTQTPSHQVTQMGQEVILRCVPISNHLYFYWYRQILGQKVEFLVSFYNNEISEKSEIFDDQFSVERPDGSNFTLKIRSTKLEDSAMYFCASRVLRNQPQHFGDGTRLSIL.

CDR3 in DNA: TGTGCCAGTGAACAGGGAAAGGGCAATCAGCCCCAGCATTTT. Translated: CASEQGKGNQPQHF. This chain joins TRBV19 and TRBJ1-5, with a weak D call TRBD1 (6 bases). Germline V CDR1 and CDR2: LNHDA, SQIVND (reference sequence). The V end lost 8 bases, the J end lost 2 bases, and 13 bases lay between the germline ends. This CDR3 has 14 residues. Full variable domain (remainder filled in from reference TRBV19 and TRBJ1-5): DGGITQSPKYLFRKEGQNVTLSCEQNLNHDAMYWYRQDPGQGLRLIYYSQIVNDFQKGDIAEGYSVSREKKESFPLTVTSAQKNPTAFYLCASEQGKGNQPQHFGDGTRLSIL.

This clone was picked up one time. This chain connects TRBV19 to TRBJ1-5; D call uncertain. There are 13 residues in the CDR3. Germline-derived CDR1 and CDR2 are LNHDA and SQIVND (reference sequence). The V gene lost 5 bases and the J gene lost 2 bases, with 7 bases spanning the gap. Written as DNA, the CDR3 is TGTGCCAGTAGTGGAGAGGGCAATCAGCCCCAGCATTTT. As protein: CASSGEGNQPQHF. Filled out from reference TRBV19 and TRBJ1-5, the complete variable domain reads DGGITQSPKYLFRKEGQNVTLSCEQNLNHDAMYWYRQDPGQGLRLIYYSQIVNDFQKGDIAEGYSVSREKKESFPLTVTSAQKNPTAFYLCASSGEGNQPQHFGDGTRLSIL.

The V gene is TRBV7-2, the J gene TRBJ2-2, with a possible D match to TRBD1 (6 bases). Trimming left V 1 base short and J 4 bases short, with 16 bases between. From germline, CDR1 is SGHTA and CDR2 FQGNSA. The CDR3 sequence is 17 residues long. The CDR3 loop reads CASSLGGAGALTGELFF. CDR3 nucleotide sequence: TGTGCCAGCAGCTTAGGGGGTGCAGGGGCCCTCACCGGGGAGCTGTTTTTT.

V gene TRBV20-1 combines with J gene TRBJ1-1; no reliable D call. Germline V gene sequence: CDR1 DFQATT, CDR2 SNEGSKA (reference sequence). The CDR3 extends over 11 amino acids. The V and J ends lost 1 base and 7 bases respectively, with 7 bases between them. The CDR3 bases are TGCAGTGCTAGAGTTTCGGGTGAAGCTTTCTTT. This gives the protein CSARVSGEAFF.

The chain combines TRBV18 with TRBJ2-2; D is perhaps TRBD1 (6 bases). Trimming took 3 bases from V and 7 from J, leaving 18 bases between them. There are 16 residues in the CDR3. Germline CDR1 is KGHSH and CDR2 is LQKENI. This chain's CDR3 is CASSPTDSRRSGELFF. The DNA of the CDR3 is TGTGCCAGCTCACCGACGGACAGTCGAAGGAGCGGGGAGCTGTTTTTT.

This chain connects TRBV11-1 to TRBJ2-5, with 11 bases aligning to TRBD2. Germline V gene lookup returns CDR1 SGHAT and CDR2 FQDESV (reference sequence). V lost 4 bases to trimming and J lost 4 bases; unmatched junction nucleotides: 8. The CDR3 is 16 residues long. The CDR3 sequence: CASSSLGGLAVETQYF. The CDR3 nucleotides read TGTGCCAGCAGCTCGCTCGGGGGACTAGCGGTAGAGACCCAGTACTTC.

The rearrangement links TRBV7-3 to TRBJ1-1, with D unclear. V lost 3 bases and J 3 bases, leaving 8 bases between the germline ends. This CDR3 is built from 13 residues. The germline gives CDR1 SGHTA, CDR2 FQGTGA. CDR3 sequence: CASSFLGDTEAFF. The CDR3 DNA sequence: TGTGCCAGCAGCTTCCTCGGGGACACTGAAGCTTTCTTT.

This clone is a singleton in its sample. The chain joins TRBV5-1 to TRBJ1-1; possibly TRBD1 for D (5 bases). This CDR3 has 14 residues. Germline V gene data show CDR1 as SGHRS and CDR2 as YFSETQ. The V end lost 5 bases, the J end lost 1 base, and 12 bases lay between the germline ends. This CDR3 reads CASRPRRGNTEAFF. The DNA of the CDR3 is TGCGCCAGCAGACCACGGAGGGGGAACACTGAAGCTTTCTTT.

The gene calls are TRBV2 and TRBJ2-2, with 11 bases that match TRBD1. V trimming: 7 bases; J trimming: 6 bases; junction bases outside the gene matches: 4. The V gene's germline CDR1 is SNHLY and CDR2 FYNNEI. The CDR3 loop spans 14 amino acids. CDR3 region: CASNKGQGAGELFF. The CDR3 DNA reads as TGTGCCAGCAACAAGGGACAGGGGGCCGGGGAGCTGTTTTTT.

The rearrangement links TRBV6-5 to TRBJ2-7; 12 positions agree with TRBD2. Per germline, CDR1 MNHEY and CDR2 SVGAGI. The CDR3 has 14 amino acids. The trim removed 5 bases at V and 7 bases at J, leaving 6 bases unmatched. The CDR3 coding sequence is TGTGCCAGCAGTGCCCCGACTAGCGGGGGAGAGCAGTACTTC. It is translated as CASSAPTSGGEQYF.

The genes are TRBV27 and TRBJ1-1, with TRBD1 matching 10 bases. V was pared by 5 bases and J by 4 bases, with 10 bases of the junction left unmatched. From germline, CDR1 is MNHEY and CDR2 SMNVEV (reference sequence). CDR3 length: 16 residues. CDR3 in DNA: TGTGCCAGCAGTCACGGGACAGGGGTGAGTAGCACTGAAGCTTTCTTT. Its protein is CASSHGTGVSSTEAFF.

J is TRBJ2-5 and V is TRBV7-9, with 10 bases lining up with TRBD2. The CDR3 runs to 15 residues. Germline-derived CDR1 and CDR2 are SEHNR and FQNEAQ (reference sequence). V was pared by 5 bases and J by 5 bases, with 8 bases of the junction left unmatched. DNA for the CDR3: TGTGCCAGCAGCAAGCCTAGCGGGGGAGGGGAGACCCAGTACTTC. It translates to CASSKPSGGGETQYF.

This clone ranks as medium-sized. In the same sample, other DNA sequences code for this CDR3. V gene TRBV15 combines with J gene TRBJ2-7, with no clear D. Germline-derived CDR1 and CDR2 are LNHNV and YYDKDF (reference sequence). The CDR3 consists of 12 residues. V was pared by 5 bases and J by 3 bases, with 8 bases between. The CDR3 bases are TGTGCCACCAGCCCGGGCCTCTACGAGCAGTACTTC. Its translation: CATSPGLYEQYF.

V and J are TRBV4-2 and TRBJ1-4; D may be TRBD1 (5 bases). From germline, CDR1 is LGHNA and CDR2 YNFKEQ. This CDR3 region has 16 residues. V shed 1 base and J shed 0 bases, with 9 bases lying between them. CDR3 region: CASSQGTGATNEKLFF. The CDR3 nucleotides are TGTGCCAGCAGCCAAGGAACAGGTGCAACTAATGAAAAACTGTTTTTT.

The gene calls are TRBV14 and TRBJ2-5; a possible D gene is TRBD1 (6 bases). Germline V gives CDR1 SGHDN, CDR2 FVKESK. Between the trimmed V and J ends, which lost 4 bases and 4 bases, there was a span of 10 bases. The CDR3 is 13 amino acids. The DNA for the CDR3 is TGTGCCAGCAGCCTGGGGGCCCTAGAGACCCAGTACTTC. This translates into CASSLGALETQYF.